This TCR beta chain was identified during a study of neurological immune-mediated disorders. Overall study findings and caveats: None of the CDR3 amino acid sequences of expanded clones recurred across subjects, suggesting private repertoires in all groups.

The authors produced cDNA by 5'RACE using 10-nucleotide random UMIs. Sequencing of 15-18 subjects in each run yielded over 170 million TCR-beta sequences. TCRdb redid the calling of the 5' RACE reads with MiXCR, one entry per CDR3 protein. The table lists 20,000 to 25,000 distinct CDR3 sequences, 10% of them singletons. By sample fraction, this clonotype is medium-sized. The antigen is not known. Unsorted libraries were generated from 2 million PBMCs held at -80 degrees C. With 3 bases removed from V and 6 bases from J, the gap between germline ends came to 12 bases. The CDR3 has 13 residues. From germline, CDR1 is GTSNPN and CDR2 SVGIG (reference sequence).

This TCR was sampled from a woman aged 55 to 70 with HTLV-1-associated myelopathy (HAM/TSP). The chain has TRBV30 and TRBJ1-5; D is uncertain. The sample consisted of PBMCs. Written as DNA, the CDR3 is TGTGCCTGGAGCTCCGGACGGGGTCAGCCCCAGCATTTT. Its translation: CAWSSGRGQPQHF. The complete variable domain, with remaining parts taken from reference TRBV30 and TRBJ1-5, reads SQTIHQWPATLVQPVGSPLSLECTVEGTSNPNLYWYRQAAGRGLQLLFYSVGIGQISSEVPQNLSASRPQDRQFILSSKKLLLSDSGFYLCAWSSGRGQPQHFGDGTRLSIL.